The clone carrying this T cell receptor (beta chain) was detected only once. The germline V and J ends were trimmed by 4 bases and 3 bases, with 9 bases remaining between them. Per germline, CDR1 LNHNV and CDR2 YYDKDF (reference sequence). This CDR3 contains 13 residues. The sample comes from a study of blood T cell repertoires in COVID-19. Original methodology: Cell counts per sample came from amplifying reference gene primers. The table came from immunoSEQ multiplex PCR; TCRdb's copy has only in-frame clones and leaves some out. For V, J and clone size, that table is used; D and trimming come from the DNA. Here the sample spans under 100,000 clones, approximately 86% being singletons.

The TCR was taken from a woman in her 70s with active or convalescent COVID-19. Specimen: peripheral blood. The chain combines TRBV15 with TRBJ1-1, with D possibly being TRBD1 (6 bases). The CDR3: CATSTDRHTEAFF. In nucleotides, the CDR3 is TGTGCCACCAGCACGGACAGACACACTGAAGCTTTCTTT. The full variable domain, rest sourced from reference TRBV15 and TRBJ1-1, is DAMVIQNPRYQVTQFGKPVTLSCSQTLNHNVMYWYQQKSSQAPKLLFHYYDKDFNNEADTPDNFQSRRPNTSFCFLDIRSPGLGDTAMYLCATSTDRHTEAFFGQGTRLTVV.